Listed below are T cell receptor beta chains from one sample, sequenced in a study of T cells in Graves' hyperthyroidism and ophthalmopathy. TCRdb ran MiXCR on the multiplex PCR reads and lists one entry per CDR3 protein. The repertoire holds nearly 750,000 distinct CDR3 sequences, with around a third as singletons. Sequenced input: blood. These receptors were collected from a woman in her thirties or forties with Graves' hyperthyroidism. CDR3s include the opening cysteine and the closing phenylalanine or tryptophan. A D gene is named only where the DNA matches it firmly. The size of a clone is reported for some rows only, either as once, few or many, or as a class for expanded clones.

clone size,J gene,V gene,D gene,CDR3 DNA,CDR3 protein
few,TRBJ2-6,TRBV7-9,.,TGTGCCAGCAGCGGGCCAGGGGCCAACGTCCTGACTTTC,CASSGPGANVLTF
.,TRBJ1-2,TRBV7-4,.,TGTGCCAGCAGTCAGCCCGGGCAGGGGAAACATGGCTACACCTTC,CASSQPGQGKHGYTF
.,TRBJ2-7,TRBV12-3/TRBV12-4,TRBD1,TGTGCCAGCTCACCTTCGGCCGATCCGGGACAGGGACGGTGGGAGTACTTC,CASSPSADPGQGRWEYF
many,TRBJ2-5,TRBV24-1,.,TGTGCCACCAGGACAGTGCAAGAGACCCAGTACTTC,CATRTVQETQYF
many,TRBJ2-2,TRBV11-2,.,TGTGCCAGCAGCCCCCGTGGGCCTTACACCGGGGAGCTGTTTTTT,CASSPRGPYTGELFF
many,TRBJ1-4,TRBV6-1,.,TGTGCCAGCAGTGTTTCATCCGATGAAAAACTGTTTTTT,CASSVSSDEKLFF
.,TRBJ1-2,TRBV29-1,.,TGCAGCCAAGAGGACACCCACTATGGCTACACCTTC,CSQEDTHYGYTF
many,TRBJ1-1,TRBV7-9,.,TGTGCCAGCAGCTTCGACAGACATGAAGCTTTCTTT,CASSFDRHEAFF
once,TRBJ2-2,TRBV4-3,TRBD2,TGCGCCAGCAGCCAACAATACTCTAGCGGGAGGACCGGGGAGCTGTTTTTT,CASSQQYSSGRTGELFF
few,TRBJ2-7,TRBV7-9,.,TGTGCCAGCAGCTTAGTTAATTCGGACGAGCAGTACTTC,CASSLVNSDEQYF
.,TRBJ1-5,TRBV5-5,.,TGTGCCAGCAGCTCGGCCGGACAGAAGGCTCAGCCCCAGCATTTT,CASSSAGQKAQPQHF
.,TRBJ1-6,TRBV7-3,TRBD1,TGTGCCAGCAGCTCGACAGGGGGAGCCAATTCACCCCTCCACTTT,CASSSTGGANSPLHF
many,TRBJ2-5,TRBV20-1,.,TGCAGTGCGGATCGGCGCGAACAACAAGAGACCCAGTACTTC,CSADRREQQETQYF
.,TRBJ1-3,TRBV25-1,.,TGTGCCAGCAGTTACTCGGGGACATTCCACTCTGGAAACACCATATATTTT,CASSYSGTFHSGNTIYF
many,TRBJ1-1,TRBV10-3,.,TGTGCCATCAGCCCCGCGGGCGCTGAAGCTTTCTTT,CAISPAGAEAFF
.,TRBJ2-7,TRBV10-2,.,TGTGCCAGCAGGGGGGAGGTCGAGCAGTACTTC,CASRGEVEQYF
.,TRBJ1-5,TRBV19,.,TGTGCCAGTAGTTTCGGGCAGGGGATAGGCAATCAGCCCCAGCATTTT,CASSFGQGIGNQPQHF